Described below is a single T cell receptor (beta chain) sequence and its context. What it binds is not known. In germline, CDR1 is SQVTM, CDR2 ANQGSEA. The V and J ends lost 1 base and 3 bases respectively, with 5 bases between them. CDR3 size: 12 residues. One entry per CDR3 protein, called by TCRdb with MiXCR from the reads. This sample has approximately 350,000 distinct CDR3 sequences; about 35% occur once, and the top ten carry roughly 13%. These data are taken from a study of T cell repertoires in cytomegalovirus infection. Study information: Recently identified HLA-C-restricted CMV epitopes and well-studied HLA-B-restricted CMV epitopes were used by the study. Signatures in public TCR beta sequences pointed to both CMV infection and matching HLA type. Study-wide results and limits: Accumulated public TCR beta family frequency recognized individuals carrying CMV together with the relevant HLA. CMV-specific TCR beta clonotypes restricted by HLA-C were the ones dominating the ex vivo response.

The chain joins TRBV29-1 to TRBJ2-3; no definite D call. The sequence came from a human donor in good health (CMV status not recorded). Some clones in this sample may be carry-over from other donors' samples. Sequences were derived from cultured PBMCs, sampled from culture after CMV antigen stimulation. DNA for the CDR3: TGCAGCGTTGAAGTTGTTACAGATACGCAGTATTTT. It translates to CSVEVVTDTQYF.